The 14 T cell receptor beta chains in this list originate from one sample, sequenced in a study of molecular identifiers for immune sequencing clone quantification listed by TCRdb under 2018. Libraries were built with PCR. Sequencing was carried out with a NextSeq 500. Starting from the raw public reads, TCRdb applied fastp trimming at Q25, assembled clones with MiXCR and retained in-frame beta chains. Every entry covers one CDR3 protein and lists the most common genes and DNA from its rows. This sample gives approximately 320,000 distinct CDR3 sequences in total; roughly a quarter of them show up just once. Of the sample, roughly 0.7% falls within the top ten clones. Sequenced sample: naive CD8+ T cells from blood, with Jurkat cell RNA spiked in. The sample's cell subset or site label, decoded: FACS-sorted CD8+CD4-CCR7+CD45RA+ naive T cells. These receptors came from a human donor in good health. Some libraries in this study had Jurkat cell RNA spiked in.

This clonotype was counted at least ten times. The chain employs TRBV29-1 and TRBJ2-1; 10 positions match TRBD2. Germline trimming cut 0 bases from V and 1 base from J; bases unmatched to any gene: 9. This CDR3 contains 18 residues. CDR1 and CDR2 (germline): SQVTM, ANQGSEA. The CDR3 bases are TGCAGCGTTGAAGAACTAGCGGGAAATACCAGGTCCTACAATGAGCAGTTCTTC. Translated: CSVEELAGNTRSYNEQFF.

Notes on this clonotype: This may come from a read error, since a much larger clone is one base off. The chain is built from TRBV4-3 and TRBJ2-3; TRBD2 might be the D (5 bases). Germline V gene sequence: CDR1 LGHNA, CDR2 YSLEER. CDR3 length: 16 amino acids. The CDR3 DNA sequence: TGCGCCGGCAGCCAAGACCTAGCCGGTATCACAGATACGCAGTATTTT. Its translation: CAGSQDLAGITDTQYF.

V gene TRBV7-9 combines with J gene TRBJ1-6, with no clear D. Germline CDR1 reads SEHNR; CDR2 reads FQNEAQ (reference sequence). Between the trimmed V and J ends, which lost 5 bases and 11 bases, there was a span of 10 bases. The CDR3 totals 12 residues. The CDR3 is CASSDQSAPLHF. The CDR3 DNA reads TGTGCCAGCAGCGACCAAAGTGCACCCCTCCACTTT.

The chain combines TRBV27 with TRBJ2-1, with D perhaps TRBD2 (7 bases). Germline CDR1 is MNHEY and CDR2 is SMNVEV (reference sequence). The CDR3 covers 13 residues. Trimming took off 5 bases at V and 8 bases at J, with 13 bases between the two ends. In DNA form, the CDR3 reads TGTGCCAGCAGTCAAGGGGGGGGTTATGAGCAGTTCTTC. Its protein product is CASSQGGGYEQFF.

This clonotype was counted a few times. The chain links TRBV24-1 to TRBJ1-5; tentatively, D is TRBD1 (5 bases). The CDR3 loop spans 14 amino acids. With 6 bases removed from V and 3 bases from J, the gap between germline ends came to 11 bases. In germline, CDR1 is KGHDR, CDR2 SFDVKD. The CDR3 sequence is CATSSGKINQPQHF. For the CDR3, the DNA is TGTGCCACCAGTTCAGGGAAGATCAATCAGCCCCAGCATTTT.

The gene calls are TRBV10-2 and TRBJ1-1; perhaps TRBD1 as D (6 bases). CDR3 length equals 17 residues. In germline, CDR1 is WSHSY, CDR2 SAAADI. Between the trimmed V and J ends, which lost 0 bases and 5 bases, there was a span of 19 bases. DNA for the CDR3: TGCGCCAGCAGTGAGTCATTGGCCAGGGGCAAAGGGACTGAAGCTTTCTTT. Encoded protein: CASSESLARGKGTEAFF.

For this clonotype: A read error may be the cause here, since a much bigger clone is one base away. The rearrangement joins TRBV29-1 to TRBJ2-7; tentative D call: TRBD2 (6 bases). Germline CDR1 is SQVTM and CDR2 is ANQGSEA. Deletions cut 7 bases from V and 7 bases from J, with 14 bases between. The CDR3 sequence is 11 residues long. The CDR3 loop is CSAKIRGEQYF. The DNA of the CDR3 is TGCAGCGCTAAAATTCGGGGGGAGCAGTACTTC.

V and J are TRBV13 and TRBJ2-2; no reliable D call. Germline assignment: CDR1 PRHDT and CDR2 FYEKMQ (reference sequence). The CDR3 contains 15 residues. V lost 4 bases to trimming and J lost 3 bases, with 12 bases between them. CDR3 in DNA: TGTGCCAGCAGCTCCCATTCCGAGGACACCGGGGAGCTGTTTTTT. It encodes CASSSHSEDTGELFF. Full variable domain (remainder filled in from reference TRBV13 and TRBJ2-2): AAGVIQSPRHLIKEKRETATLKCYPIPRHDTVYWYQQGPGQDPQFLISFYEKMQSDKGSIPDRFSAQQFSDYHSELNMSSLELGDSALYFCASSSHSEDTGELFFGEGSRLTVL.

This clonotype was counted at least ten times. The chain couples TRBV5-1 to TRBJ2-7; a possible D gene is TRBD1 (5 bases). Trimming removed 4 bases from V and 3 bases from J, with 11 bases in between. Per germline, CDR1 SGHRS and CDR2 YFSETQ. The CDR3 is 13 residues long. The CDR3 region has the DNA TGCGCCAGCAGCCCGCGACAGAACTACGAGCAGTACTTC. It specifies CASSPRQNYEQYF.

This clonotype was counted at least ten times. The V call is TRBV5-1, the J call TRBJ1-1, with D hard to call. The CDR3 extends over 15 amino acids. Per germline, CDR1 SGHRS and CDR2 YFSETQ. Trimming removed 0 bases at V and 1 base at J, with 10 bases between. CDR3 in DNA: TGCGCCAGCAGCTTGGCAGGACCGTCGAACACTGAAGCTTTCTTT. The encoded protein is CASSLAGPSNTEAFF.

This clonotype was seen more than once but under ten times. This chain connects TRBV11-2 to TRBJ1-5; D possibly corresponds to TRBD1 (5 bases). The CDR3 contains 16 residues. Trimming left V 5 bases short and J 1 base short, with 15 bases between. Looked up from germline, CDR1 is SGHAT and CDR2 is FQNNGV. The CDR3 DNA reads TGTGCCAGCAGCGCCGGGACGTCGTACAGCAATCAGCCCCAGCATTTT. This sequence encodes CASSAGTSYSNQPQHF.

This clonotype was counted ten times or more. The chain combines TRBV30 with TRBJ2-7, with TRBD2 identical over 7 bases. J lost 7 bases, V lost 0 bases, and 0 bases had no gene match. Germline assignment: CDR1 GTSNPN and CDR2 SVGIG (reference sequence). The CDR3 sequence is 11 residues long. Written as DNA, the CDR3 is TGTGCCTGGAGTGTAGCGGGGGAGCAGTACTTC. Protein: CAWSVAGEQYF.

The chain is built from TRBV9 and TRBJ2-3; the D gene is possibly TRBD1 (5 bases). The CDR3 runs to 14 residues. V was pared by 1 base and J by 5 bases, with 11 bases between. In germline, CDR1 is SGDLS, CDR2 YYNGEE. The CDR3 spells CASSVWVDRDTQYF. The DNA of the CDR3 is TGTGCCAGCAGCGTATGGGTAGACAGAGATACGCAGTATTTT.

This clonotype was counted a single time. This rearrangement joins TRBV5-1 to TRBJ1-1; unclear D gene. Trimming shortened V by 6 bases and J by 6 bases, and 18 bases separated the two germline ends. This CDR3 is built from 14 residues. The V gene's germline CDR1 is SGHRS and CDR2 YFSETQ. CDR3 protein: CASTALTGAPEAFF. CDR3 sequence (DNA): TGCGCCAGCACAGCTTTGACCGGCGCCCCTGAAGCTTTCTTT.